Listed below are T cell receptor beta chains from one sample, sequenced in a study of blood T cell repertoires in COVID-19. Only in-frame clones appear in the TCRdb table, and some are missing; sequencing was by immunoSEQ multiplex PCR. The sample contains 150,000 to 180,000 clones, 70% to 90% of which appear only once. Sequences were obtained from peripheral blood. These receptors originate from a man between 60 and 70 years old with COVID-19, enrolled during active disease. Each CDR3 is given with its conserved first and last residue. The D gene is left open where the match is weak. Clone size appears in some rows only: once, few, many, or a class for an expanded clone.

abundance	v_gene	j_gene	d_gene	CDR3aa	CDR3nt
NA	TRBV5-5	TRBJ2-1	NA	CASASGQGSYNEQFF	TGTGCCAGCGCCTCGGGGCAGGGGTCGTACAATGAGCAGTTCTTC
once	TRBV18	TRBJ1-2	TRBD1	CASSPPGTGYLYGYTF	TGTGCCAGCTCACCCCCGGGGACAGGGTACCTTTATGGCTACACCTTC
NA	TRBV5-1	TRBJ2-6	TRBD1	CASSLLGQGTGANVLTF	TGCGCCAGCAGCTTGTTGGGACAGGGTACTGGGGCCAACGTCCTGACTTTC
NA	TRBV24-1	TRBJ1-2	NA	CATSAPTGPSDYGYTF	TGTGCCACCAGTGCCCCAACAGGGCCCTCGGACTATGGCTACACCTTC
NA	TRBV19	TRBJ1-5	NA	CASSLTGSNQPQHF	TGTGCCAGTAGTCTCACAGGAAGCAATCAGCCCCAGCATTTT
NA	TRBV6-2/TRBV6-3	TRBJ1-2	TRBD1	CASSTDRVSNYGYTF	TGTGCCAGCAGCACTGACAGGGTTTCTAACTATGGCTACACCTTC
NA	TRBV9	TRBJ2-5	TRBD2	CASHSGRGGETQYF	TGTGCCAGCCATTCGGGGCGGGGGGGTGAGACCCAGTACTTC
NA	TRBV4-2	TRBJ1-4	NA	CASSQVRGYTTSMSEKLFF	TGTGCCAGCAGCCAAGTGAGAGGATACACCACATCGATGTCCGAAAAACTGTTTTTT
NA	TRBV11-2	TRBJ2-7	NA	CASSPTGNYEQYF	TGTGCCAGCAGCCCAACCGGGAACTACGAGCAGTACTTC
NA	TRBV6-5	TRBJ2-7	NA	CASSYSKQHYEQYF	TGTGCCAGCAGTTACTCGAAACAACACTACGAGCAGTACTTC
NA	TRBV3-1/TRBV3-2	TRBJ2-5	TRBD2	CASSHSLAEETQYF	TGTGCCAGCAGCCACTCACTAGCGGAAGAGACCCAGTACTTC
NA	TRBV2	TRBJ2-7	NA	CASSEEGGASTEQYF	TGTGCCAGCAGTGAAGAGGGGGGGGCCTCGACCGAGCAGTACTTC
NA	TRBV19	TRBJ2-3	TRBD1	CASSIPRRGLKDTQYF	TGTGCCAGTAGTATACCCCGCAGGGGGCTAAAAGATACGCAGTATTTT